This T cell receptor beta chain was sequenced in a study of Ad26.COV2.S vaccination and SARS-CoV-2 variants. Study-level results: With respect to non-spike TCR breadth, vaccine and placebo recipients were similar. Ad26.COV2.S recipients had broader spike-specific TCRs (P = 0.0014).

This table comes from immunoSEQ multiplex PCR, and its TCRdb copy is limited to in-frame clones, with some not included. The repertoire holds 300,000 to 450,000 clones, with around 92% as singletons. Comments on this clone: As yet, its antigen is unknown.

The clonotype comes from a human donor who had recovered from COVID-19. The source was peripheral blood, collected after recovery from COVID-19.

The CDR3 reads CASSRRKEKSHEQYF. CDR3 coding DNA: TGTGCCAGCAGTCGACGGAAGGAGAAATCCCACGAGCAGTACTTC. This chain joins TRBV7-2 and TRBJ2-7; D unresolved. The CDR3 extends over 15 amino acids. The V gene's germline CDR1 is SGHTA and CDR2 FQGNSA. With 6 bases removed from V and 5 bases from J, the gap between germline ends came to 20 bases.